The T cell receptor beta chain under discussion was sequenced for a study of shared clonotypes between healthy human individuals. Study-level points and caveats: Sequencing depth was expected to affect clonotype sharing among donors. Non-shared clonotypes displayed generation probabilities falling below those of clonotypes present in all four donors. Sequencing of the sorted subsets was shown by rarefaction to be incomplete despite large depth.

Sequencing used immunoSEQ multiplex PCR; TCRdb keeps in-frame clones, though not all of them. Here the sample spans roughly 120,000 clones, around 73% being singletons. CD8 memory cells included CD45RO+ cells plus CCR7-negative CD45RA+ TemRA cells. With regard to this clone: What it binds is not known.

Germline CDR1 is MNHEY and CDR2 is SMNVEV (reference sequence). V gave up 7 bases and J gave up 8 bases, with 18 bases separating them. The CDR3 is 15 amino acids. The sequenced material came from memory CD8+ T cells sorted from blood. Subset meaning: CD45RO+ cells pooled with CCR7-negative TemRA cells. The gene calls are TRBV27 and TRBJ1-6; perhaps TRBD1 as D (5 bases). The source is a woman aged 25-40 years in good health. The CDR3 DNA is TGTGCCAGCAAAGAGAAGCGGGACGGCTATTCACCCCTCCACTTT. This codes for CASKEKRDGYSPLHF.